This entry describes one TCR beta chain. Germline-derived CDR1 and CDR2 are MGHRA and YSYEKL. The CDR3 totals 15 residues. Trimming took 3 bases from V and 1 from J; bases not matched to a gene: 4. Cohort assignment relied on participant-reported clinical history. The data stem from a study of blood T cell repertoires in COVID-19. Assay: immunoSEQ multiplex PCR; the TCRdb copy retains only in-frame clones and omits some. The data contain about 380,000 clones, roughly 90% of them singletons. The sample taken for sequencing was PBMCs or T cells enriched from blood (not recorded which). The chain is built from TRBV4-1 and TRBJ2-7; 9 bases map to TRBD1. The TCR sequence derives from a woman in her thirties who had recovered from COVID-19. CDR3 amino acids: CASSQDRGRSYEQYF. As DNA, the CDR3 is TGCGCCAGCAGCCAGGACAGGGGACGATCCTACGAGCAGTACTTC.